These 18 T cell receptor beta chains came from one sample sequenced in a study of T cell changes during pregnancy in multiple sclerosis. Profiled with immunoSEQ multiplex PCR; TCRdb holds only in-frame clones, not every one. The sample carries some 51,000 clones, 90% to 95% recorded once. The starting material was CD8+ T cells from peripheral blood mononuclear cells, obtained in the first trimester of pregnancy. These receptors all come from a female donor with multiple sclerosis, enrolled in a pregnancy study.

The gene calls are TRBV6-1 and TRBJ2-1; 7 bases are shared with TRBD2. The CDR3 runs 15 residues. With 2 bases clipped from V and 0 bases from J, the junction kept 1 base outside the gene matches. Germline V gene sequence: CDR1 MNHNS, CDR2 SASEGT. The CDR3 DNA follows: TGTGCCAGCAGTGAAACGGGGGGCTCCTACAATGAGCAGTTCTTC. Its translation is CASSETGGSYNEQFF.

CDR3 coding DNA: TGTGCCAGCAGCGTCTGGGACAGGGGGGACGAAGCTTTCTTT. Translation gives CASSVWDRGDEAFF. J is TRBJ1-1 and V is TRBV9, with 11 bases that match TRBD1. The CDR3 is 14 residues long. V dropped 2 bases and J dropped 8; count of bases not matched to a gene: 5. Germline assignment: CDR1 SGDLS and CDR2 YYNGEE.

This chain joins TRBV6-6 and TRBJ1-1; a possible D gene is TRBD1 (6 bases). The V and J ends lost 6 bases and 1 base respectively, with 9 bases between them. The CDR3 consists of 13 residues. Germline-derived CDR1 and CDR2 are MNHNY and SVGAGI (reference sequence). The CDR3 sequence: CASSTGRNTEAFF. CDR3 DNA sequence: TGTGCCAGCAGCACAGGGAGGAACACTGAAGCTTTCTTT.

The chain links TRBV7-6 to TRBJ2-7, with D maybe TRBD1 (6 bases). This CDR3 is built from 14 residues. The V end was cut by 2 bases, the J end by 3 bases, with 11 bases between. Germline V lookup: CDR1 SGHVS, CDR2 FNYEAQ. The CDR3 protein is CASSLIQGLYEQYF. In DNA, the CDR3 is TGTGCCAGCAGCTTAATACAGGGTCTCTACGAGCAGTACTTC.

The rearrangement joins TRBV30 to TRBJ1-2, with TRBD1 matching 8 bases. The CDR3 sequence is 15 residues long. The V segment lost 0 bases and the J segment 5 bases; nucleotides outside the gene matches: 8. The germline gives CDR1 GTSNPN, CDR2 SVGIG (reference sequence). The CDR3 DNA reads TGTGCCTGGAGTGTACGAGGGGGACAGGCTTATGGCTACACCTTC. Its translation is CAWSVRGGQAYGYTF.

V usage is TRBV9 and J usage is TRBJ1-2, with 8 bases that match TRBD1. The CDR3 is 13 amino acids. Germline V lookup: CDR1 SGDLS, CDR2 YYNGEE. The V segment lost 5 bases and the J segment 6 bases; nucleotides outside the gene matches: 6. The CDR3 DNA follows: TGTGCCAGCAGTGGGGACAGGAGGAATGGCTACACCTTC. Protein sequence: CASSGDRRNGYTF.

The rearrangement links TRBV7-9 to TRBJ2-7; 7 bases map to TRBD1. The germline gives CDR1 SEHNR, CDR2 FQNEAQ (reference sequence). Trimming took 4 bases from V and 3 from J; bases not matched to a gene: 6. The CDR3 covers 14 residues. The DNA for the CDR3 is TGTGCCAGCAGCTCCGGGACAGTTATCTACGAGCAGTACTTC. Translated: CASSSGTVIYEQYF.

The genes are TRBV7-9 and TRBJ2-7; 9 bases line up with TRBD1. Germline V lookup: CDR1 SEHNR, CDR2 FQNEAQ (reference sequence). The CDR3 is made up of 14 amino acids. The V segment lost 5 bases and the J segment 5 bases; nucleotides outside the gene matches: 7. CDR3: CASSPRDRDHEQYF. For the CDR3, the DNA is TGTGCCAGCAGCCCCCGGGACAGGGACCACGAGCAGTACTTC.

This clone showed up just a few times. This sequence joins TRBV27 and TRBJ1-1; possibly TRBD1 for D (6 bases). V was clipped by 4 bases and J by 7 bases, with 13 bases between them. The CDR3 is 13 amino acids. In germline, CDR1 is MNHEY, CDR2 SMNVEV (reference sequence). Here the CDR3 DNA reads TGTGCCAGCAGTTACCAAACAGGGTATGAAGCTTTCTTT. Protein: CASSYQTGYEAFF.

This clone was recorded only once. The chain carries TRBV2 and TRBJ1-5; TRBD1 might be the D (5 bases). The CDR3 contains 16 residues. V was shortened by 4 bases and J by 5 bases, with 18 bases between the two germline ends. CDR1 is SNHLY, CDR2 FYNNEI, per germline. The CDR3 DNA reads TGTGCCAGCAGTGCTCCGGGCAGGGAAAGCGATCAGCCCCAGCATTTT. This gives the protein CASSAPGRESDQPQHF.

This rearrangement joins TRBV28 to TRBJ2-7; 11 nucleotides align to TRBD2. The CDR3 runs to 16 residues. CDR1 is MDHEN, CDR2 SYDVKM, per germline. Trimming at V came to 6 bases and at J to 2 bases, leaving 9 bases not matched to a gene. The CDR3: CASSPRLAGHPYEQYF. CDR3 coding DNA: TGTGCCAGCAGCCCGCGACTAGCGGGACACCCCTACGAGCAGTACTTC.

The chain links TRBV7-9 to TRBJ1-2; 8 nucleotides align to TRBD1. V lost 6 bases and J lost 5; bases outside the gene matches: 11. This CDR3 has 15 amino acids. CDR1 and CDR2 from the germline V gene are SEHNR and FQNEAQ (reference sequence). DNA of the CDR3: TGTGCCAGCAGGGGTGGACAGGGAGGTCGTTATGGCTACACCTTC. Translated: CASRGGQGGRYGYTF.

This clone has just one count. The chain has TRBV6-6 and TRBJ2-5, with 8 bases aligning to TRBD1. CDR3 size: 16 residues. CDR1 and CDR2 from the germline V gene are MNHNY and SVGAGI (reference sequence). Trimming cost V 2 bases and J 0 bases; bases outside gene matches: 5. CDR3 in DNA: TGTGCCAGCAGTTACAATGCAGGGGGCCACCAAGAGACCCAGTACTTC. It translates to CASSYNAGGHQETQYF.

The chain couples TRBV27 to TRBJ2-2, with D tentatively TRBD1 (6 bases). The germline V gene encodes CDR1 MNHEY and CDR2 SMNVEV (reference sequence). There are 14 residues in the CDR3. V lost 11 bases, J lost 0 bases, and 13 bases lay in between. CDR3 coding DNA: TGTGCCGTATGGGGGCGTCCGAACACCGGGGAGCTGTTTTTT. Protein product: CAVWGRPNTGELFF.

The chain combines TRBV9 with TRBJ1-1; D call uncertain. The CDR3 loop spans 12 amino acids. Trimming pared 0 bases from V and 8 bases from J, leaving 8 bases between. Germline V lookup: CDR1 SGDLS, CDR2 YYNGEE. CDR3 DNA sequence: TGTGCCAGCAGCGTAGATCAGAACGAAGCTTTCTTT. The encoded protein is CASSVDQNEAFF.

The V gene is TRBV9, the J gene TRBJ2-2, with TRBD1 matching 7 bases. The length of the CDR3 is 17 residues. CDR1 SGDLS and CDR2 YYNGEE come from the germline V gene. Germline trimming cut 2 bases from V and 0 bases from J; bases unmatched to any gene: 7. The CDR3 loop reads CASSVNPGQTNTGELFF. Here the CDR3 DNA reads TGTGCCAGCAGCGTGAATCCGGGACAGACGAACACCGGGGAGCTGTTTTTT.

The rearrangement links TRBV4-1 to TRBJ2-1; D is unclear. The CDR3 sequence is 11 residues long. Germline CDR1 is MGHRA and CDR2 is YSYEKL. V lost 1 base and J 7 bases, leaving 2 bases between the germline ends. The CDR3 sequence: CASSQVNEQFF. The CDR3 nucleotides read TGCGCCAGCAGCCAAGTAAATGAGCAGTTCTTC.

V gene TRBV15 combines with J gene TRBJ2-5, with D possibly TRBD1 on 6 matching bases. CDR1 LNHNV and CDR2 YYDKDF come from the germline V gene (reference sequence). This CDR3 has 17 residues. Trimming took off 1 base at V and 7 bases at J, with 22 bases between the two ends. The CDR3 loop is CATSRVGGAGREGTQYF. CDR3 DNA: TGTGCCACCAGCAGAGTTGGGGGCGCAGGGCGTGAGGGGACCCAGTACTTC.